The source of this T cell receptor (beta chain) is a study of T cell responses to AZD1222 COVID-19 vaccine. The germline CDR1 and CDR2 sequences are KGHSH and LQKENI. J gave up 2 bases and V 4 bases, and 2 bases lay outside the gene matches. The CDR3 has 17 residues. Broader study findings: Seropositive at baseline were only a handful of AZD1222 recipients. Targets within unmutated variant regions were reportedly found for nearly half of spike-specific TCRs.

Generated by immunoSEQ multiplex PCR, the TCRdb table keeps only in-frame clones and is missing some. This sample has 100,000 or so clones, with about 82% found just once. Turning to this clone: No antigen is known for it.

The chain uses TRBV18 and TRBJ2-2; 15 bases are a match to TRBD2. Specimen: peripheral blood, collected on day 0 of AZD1222 vaccination. This TCR was sampled from an adult in good health. This CDR3 is CASSLGLAGGNTGELFF. Here the CDR3 DNA reads TGTGCCAGCTCACTGGGACTAGCGGGAGGCAACACCGGGGAGCTGTTTTTT.